This is a list of T cell receptor beta chains from one sample in a study of beta chain features in type 1 diabetes. The data were produced by immunoSEQ multiplex PCR, yet TCRdb's version contains in-frame clones alone and is incomplete. The data contain hundreds of thousands of clones, roughly 8% of them seen just once; the ten biggest clones take up around 0.45%. The specimen sequenced was central memory CD4+ T cells from blood. The receptors here all came from a woman younger than 35 in good health. Both conserved end residues are part of each CDR3. The D gene is left open where the match is weak. Rows may omit the clone size; those that give it use once, few, many or a size class.

TRBJ2-5	few	TRBD1	TRBV25-1	CASSDHGQGRETQYF	TGTGCCAGCAGTGACCATGGACAGGGAAGAGAGACCCAGTACTTC
TRBJ2-1	few	.	TRBV5-1	CASSLGQTHNEQFF	TGCGCCAGCAGCTTGGGACAGACCCACAATGAGCAGTTCTTC
TRBJ1-5	.	TRBD1	TRBV10-3	CAISDPGQGGSQPQHF	TGTGCCATCAGTGACCCGGGACAGGGAGGCAGTCAGCCCCAGCATTTT
TRBJ2-5	.	TRBD1	TRBV6-5	CASIRDRGGRETQYF	TGTGCCAGCATCAGAGACAGGGGAGGACGAGAGACCCAGTACTTC
TRBJ2-7	few	TRBD2	TRBV27	CASSLWASGLYEQYF	TGTGCCAGCAGTTTATGGGCTAGCGGGCTGTACGAGCAGTACTTC
TRBJ2-5	many	.	TRBV18	CASSPLSGFETQYF	TGTGCCAGCTCACCACTTTCAGGGTTCGAGACCCAGTACTTC
TRBJ1-1	.	.	TRBV5-1	CASSLDGQPNTEAFF	TGCGCCAGCAGCTTGGACGGGCAGCCGAACACTGAAGCTTTCTTT
TRBJ1-4	.	.	TRBV2	CASTPRSDTNEKLFF	TGTGCCAGCACACCCCGGTCGGATACTAATGAAAAACTGTTTTTT
TRBJ1-2	few	TRBD1	TRBV28	CASSLIQGAPGYTF	TGTGCCAGCAGTTTGATACAGGGGGCACCTGGCTACACCTTC
TRBJ1-2	.	.	TRBV29-1	CSVEWTNYGYTF	TGCAGCGTTGAATGGACTAACTATGGCTACACCTTC
TRBJ1-5	few	.	TRBV28	CASNENNQPQHF	TGTGCCAGCAATGAAAACAATCAGCCCCAGCATTTT
TRBJ2-3	.	.	TRBV5-1	CASSLVTDTQYF	TGCGCCAGCAGCTTGGTAACAGATACGCAGTATTTT
TRBJ2-6	.	TRBD1	TRBV5-4	CASSDRDRGAGANVLTF	TGTGCCAGCAGCGATAGGGACAGGGGCGCAGGGGCCAACGTCCTGACTTTC
TRBJ1-2	few	.	TRBV6-1	CASSYDGYTF	TGTGCCAGCAGTTACGATGGCTACACCTTC
TRBJ2-5	.	TRBD2	TRBV7-9	CASSPWGGLDQETQYF	TGTGCCAGCAGCCCCTGGGGAGGGTTGGATCAAGAGACCCAGTACTTC
TRBJ1-4	.	.	TRBV5-1	CASSLGQKIEKLFF	TGCGCCAGCAGCTTGGGCCAGAAGATTGAAAAACTGTTTTTT
TRBJ1-2	few	.	TRBV9	CASSVGGWGDGYTF	TGTGCCAGCAGCGTAGGCGGATGGGGGGACGGCTACACCTTC
TRBJ2-3	many	.	TRBV4-3	CASSQDKKRPTDTQYF	TGCGCCAGCAGCCAAGATAAGAAGCGGCCCACAGATACGCAGTATTTT
TRBJ2-7	few	TRBD2	TRBV30	CAWSVRAGGPKGYEQYF	TGTGCCTGGAGTGTACGAGCGGGAGGGCCTAAGGGCTACGAGCAGTACTTC
TRBJ2-1	many	.	TRBV2	CASQKNNEQFF	TGTGCCAGCCAGAAGAACAATGAGCAGTTCTTC
TRBJ1-1	many	TRBD1	TRBV7-9	CASMSGTGVFTEAFF	TGTGCCAGCATGAGCGGGACAGGGGTTTTCACTGAAGCTTTCTTT
TRBJ2-5	.	.	TRBV7-9	CASSLRGVETQYF	TGTGCCAGCAGCTTAAGGGGGGTCGAGACCCAGTACTTC
TRBJ2-5	few	.	TRBV19	CASSIPHETQYF	TGTGCCAGTAGTATACCGCACGAGACCCAGTACTTC
TRBJ1-2	few	.	TRBV4-3	CASSTSLAQGPRPYGYTF	TGCGCCAGCAGCACCTCCCTCGCACAGGGTCCGCGGCCTTATGGTTACACCTTC
TRBJ2-1	few	.	TRBV19	CASSTPGSSYNEQFF	TGTGCCAGTAGTACACCAGGGTCTTCATACAATGAGCAGTTCTTC
TRBJ2-2	few	.	TRBV9	CASSVEAQNRGELFF	TGTGCCAGCAGCGTAGAGGCCCAGAACAGAGGGGAGCTGTTTTTT
TRBJ2-7	few	TRBD1	TRBV7-2	CASSLQQGSHEQYF	TGTGCCAGCAGCTTACAACAGGGGTCCCACGAGCAGTACTTC
TRBJ2-1	.	.	TRBV28	CASSFFGQGGFDEQFF	.
TRBJ2-7	few	.	TRBV4-3	CASSQDFVPYYEQYF	TGCGCCAGCAGCCAAGACTTTGTTCCATACTACGAGCAGTACTTC
TRBJ1-3	few	.	TRBV7-2	CASGRRSSGNTIYF	TGTGCCAGCGGTCGCCGCAGCTCTGGAAACACCATATATTTT
TRBJ2-3	.	.	TRBV13	CASSSRDRYTDTQYF	TGTGCCAGCAGCTCCCGGGACCGATACACAGATACGCAGTATTTT
TRBJ1-1	.	.	TRBV28	CASSFFSMGGDTEAFF	TGTGCCAGCAGTTTTTTTTCCATGGGCGGGGACACTGAAGCTTTCTTT
TRBJ2-1	.	.	TRBV7-9	CASSRDGSLSYNEQFF	TGTGCCAGCAGCCGCGACGGGTCCCTCTCCTACAATGAGCAGTTCTTC
TRBJ1-1	.	.	TRBV2	CASSEDIWAFF	TGTGCCAGCAGTGAAGACATTTGGGCTTTCTTT
TRBJ2-1	few	TRBD2	TRBV2	CASSKRLAGGVNEQFF	TGTGCCAGCAGTAAAAGACTAGCGGGAGGCGTCAATGAGCAGTTCTTC
TRBJ1-2	.	.	TRBV2	CASSESTAPIQYTF	TGTGCCAGCAGTGAAAGCACAGCCCCGATTCAGTACACCTTC
TRBJ2-1	many	TRBD2	TRBV11-2	CASSLPGLAGEEQFF	TGTGCCAGCAGCTTGCCGGGACTAGCGGGCGAGGAGCAGTTCTTC
TRBJ1-4	few	.	TRBV14	CASSHGTNEKLFF	TGTGCCAGCAGCCACGGTACTAATGAAAAACTGTTTTTT
TRBJ1-1	.	.	TRBV7-2	CASSFVDRENTEAFF	TGTGCCAGCAGCTTTGTGGACAGAGAGAACACTGAAGCTTTCTTT
TRBJ2-1	many	.	TRBV18	CASSPLAGYQFF	TGTGCCAGCTCACCACTGGCAGGGTACCAGTTCTTC
TRBJ1-5	.	.	TRBV10-3	CAISDRSRPQHF	TGTGCCATCAGTGACAGGAGCCGGCCCCAGCATTTT
TRBJ1-2	.	.	TRBV6-5	CAMPGHREYGYTF	TGTGCCATGCCGGGACACCGAGAATATGGCTACACCTTC
TRBJ2-3	few	TRBD2	TRBV9	CASSVRGTSGQRTDTQYF	TGTGCCAGCAGCGTAAGAGGGACTAGCGGACAACGCACAGATACGCAGTATTTT
TRBJ1-2	.	.	TRBV6-5	CASSYSQDIYGYTF	TGTGCCAGCAGTTACTCCCAGGATATCTATGGCTACACCTTC
TRBJ2-7	.	.	TRBV29-1	CSAAISQGRGEQYF	TGCAGCGCTGCCATTTCACAGGGGCGGGGCGAGCAGTACTTC
TRBJ2-5	.	.	TRBV7-2	CASSFRKRETQYF	TGTGCCAGCAGCTTTCGCAAGCGAGAGACCCAGTACTTC
TRBJ2-3	few	.	TRBV27	CASSLAGPPFTDTQYF	TGTGCCAGCAGTTTAGCCGGCCCGCCTTTCACAGATACGCAGTATTTT
TRBJ2-3	.	TRBD2	TRBV27	CASSFRREGLTDTQYF	TGTGCCAGCAGTTTTCGGCGGGAGGGCCTCACAGATACGCAGTATTTT
TRBJ1-3	.	.	TRBV27	CASSNTPSSGNTIYF	TGTGCCAGCAGCAACACACCGAGCTCTGGAAACACCATATATTTT